The subject of this entry is one TCR beta chain. These data belong to a study of cytomegalovirus exposure and HLA in healthy donors. The trim removed 5 bases at V and 7 bases at J, leaving 9 bases unmatched. CDR1 MNHEY and CDR2 SVGAGI come from the germline V gene. This CDR3 has 14 residues. Primers for the PCR totalled 60 Vbeta and 13 Jbeta. Sequencing used immunoSEQ multiplex PCR; TCRdb keeps in-frame clones, though not all of them. This sample yields about 99,000 clones, of which 75% to 85% are seen a single time; 2.5% to 3.5% belongs to the top ten. The chain employs TRBV6-5 and TRBJ1-1, with 8 bases identical to TRBD1. The sample consisted of PBMCs. The TCR sequence derives from a male donor in good health and CMV-seropositive. Here the CDR3 reads CASSQLGQGYEAFF. DNA for the CDR3: TGTGCCAGCAGTCAGCTCGGACAGGGCTATGAAGCTTTCTTT.